This T cell receptor beta chain was recorded in a study of T cell repertoires in cytomegalovirus infection (dated by TCRdb to between 2018 and 2021). Describing the broader study: Recently identified HLA-C-restricted CMV epitopes, whose presentation resists viral immunomodulation, were targeted by peptide stimulations together with well-studied HLA-B-restricted epitopes. Because public TCR beta signatures pointed to carriage of CMV infection together with the matching HLA type, the HLA type of each donor mattered for the analysis.

Note on this clonotype: Its cognate antigen has yet to be identified. No base quality values were provided; no much bigger clone lies one nucleotide off.

General findings and caveats noted by the study authors: In both this cohort and an independent approximately 400-donor cohort, the cumulative frequency of public TCR beta family members distinguished carriers of CMV infection plus the relevant HLA type. The ex vivo response was dominated by HLA-C-restricted CMV-specific TCR beta clonotypes, which also provided the single most frequent clonotype in two of eight donors.

The sample's treatment or condition label, decoded: in vitro stimulation with specific CMV peptide epitopes to enrich CMV-specific T cells. The instrument was an Illumina HiSeq 1500. Starting from the raw public reads, TCRdb applied fastp trimming at Q25, assembled clones with MiXCR and retained in-frame beta chains. When rows share a CDR3 protein, they turn into one entry using the most common DNA and genes. The sample yields roughly 220,000 distinct CDR3 sequences; less than 50% were counted once. The ten top clones hold approximately 59% of the sample. The origin of this receptor is a human donor in good health (CMV status not recorded). Some clones in this sample may be carry-over from other donors' samples. The sequenced sample was CD8+ T cells from cultured PBMCs, obtained from culture after CMV antigen stimulation.

The CDR3 region reads CASSLRSSDRLDNNEQFF. Read as DNA, the sequence is TGTGCCAGCAGCTTAAGATCTAGTGACAGACTAGATAACAATGAGCAGTTCTTC. The chain employs TRBV7-6 and TRBJ2-1; the D region possibly corresponds to TRBD2 (6 bases align). The cysteine opens and the phenylalanine closes a CDR3 of 18 amino acids. The only DNA kept is the CDR3, 54 bases in frame from the first base. Per the germline V gene, SGHVS is the CDR1 and FNYEAQ is the CDR2. Trimming removed 2 bases from V and 5 bases from J, leaving 22 bases between the germline ends. Where the CDR3 stops, the reference TRBV7-6 and TRBJ2-1 genes take over; the full variable domain is GAGVSQSPRYKVTKRGQDVALRCDPISGHVSLYWYRQALGQGPEFLTYFNYEAQQDKSGLPNDRFSAERPEGSISTLTIQRTEQRDSAMYRCASSLRSSDRLDNNEQFFGPGTRLTVL.